The clone carrying this TCR beta chain was counted at least ten times. Its target is not known. The CDR3 contains 14 residues. Germline CDR1 reads MNHEY; CDR2 reads SMNVEV (reference sequence). Between the trimmed V and J ends, which lost 10 bases and 0 bases, there was a span of 13 bases. This sample was included in a study of CD8 T cells in ankylosing spondylitis. Overall study findings and caveats: Disease-linked clones, CD8+, were relatively rare in peripheral blood. What appeared characteristic of ankylosing spondylitis blood was a TCR beta motif of several highly homologous variants.

Scientists made TCR beta libraries using quantitative 5'-RACE with molecular barcodes. MiXCR, run by TCRdb on the 5' RACE reads, gives a single entry per CDR3 protein. Of some 140,000 distinct CDR3 sequences listed, approximately 7.3% are singletons. V usage is TRBV27 and J usage is TRBJ1-5, with D tentatively TRBD1 (6 bases). The receptor comes from a female donor with ankylosing spondylitis or in good health (not recorded which). Sequenced sample: blood, either unsorted or a sorted T cell fraction (not recorded which). This CDR3 is CATRGSYSNQPQHF. Written as DNA, the CDR3 is TGTGCCACCAGGGGTTCCTATAGCAATCAGCCCCAGCATTTT.